The following is a T cell receptor beta chain sequence with its context. This entry belongs to a study of blood T cell repertoires in COVID-19. Overall study context: Sources were T cells, B-cell-depleted T cells, or PBMCs; the material itself was cDNA or gDNA.

Those enrolled, adults aged roughly 18 to 89 years, came from under 25 US areas. Germline CDR1 and CDR2: MNHEY and SVGAGI. This CDR3 is built from 14 residues. V lost 7 bases to trimming and J lost 2 bases; unmatched junction nucleotides: 8. Produced via immunoSEQ multiplex PCR; TCRdb's table is partial and in-frame only. The data hold 250,000 to 350,000 clones, with 88% observed a single time. The chain employs TRBV6-5 and TRBJ2-7; the match to TRBD1 covers 7 bases. Material for sequencing was PBMCs or T cells enriched from blood (not recorded which). The TCR was taken from a woman aged 55-70 years in a cohort exposed to, infected with or recovered from COVID-19 (not recorded which). As DNA, the CDR3 is TGTGCCAGCACTCTGACAGGGCCAACCTACGAGCAGTACTTC. Translation gives CASTLTGPTYEQYF.